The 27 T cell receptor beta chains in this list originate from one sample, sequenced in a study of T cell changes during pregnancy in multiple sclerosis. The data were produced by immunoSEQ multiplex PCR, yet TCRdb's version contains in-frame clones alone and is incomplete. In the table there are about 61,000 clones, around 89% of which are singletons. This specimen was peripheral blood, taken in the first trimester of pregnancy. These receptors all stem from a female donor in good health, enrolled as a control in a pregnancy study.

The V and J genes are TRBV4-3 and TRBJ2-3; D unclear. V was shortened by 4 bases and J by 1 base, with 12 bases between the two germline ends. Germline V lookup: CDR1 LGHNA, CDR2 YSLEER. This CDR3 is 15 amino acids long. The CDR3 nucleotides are TGCGCCAGCAGCCTGGGTTCTAGTGGCACAGATACGCAGTATTTT. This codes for CASSLGSSGTDTQYF.

CDR3: CASSIRGANSYEQYF. In DNA form, the CDR3 reads TGTGCCAGCAGTATCCGGGGGGCCAACTCCTACGAGCAGTACTTC. The chain carries TRBV6-5 and TRBJ2-7; tentatively, D is TRBD2 (7 bases). Trimming cost V 5 bases and J 0 bases, with 14 bases left between them. The germline CDR1 and CDR2 sequences are MNHEY and SVGAGI. The CDR3 runs 15 residues.

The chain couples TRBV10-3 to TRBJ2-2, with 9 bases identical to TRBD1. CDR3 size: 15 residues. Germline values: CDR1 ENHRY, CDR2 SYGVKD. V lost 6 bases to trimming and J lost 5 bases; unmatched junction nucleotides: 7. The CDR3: CAISPGTGRTGELFF. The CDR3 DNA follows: TGTGCCATCAGCCCCGGGACAGGGAGGACCGGGGAGCTGTTTTTT.

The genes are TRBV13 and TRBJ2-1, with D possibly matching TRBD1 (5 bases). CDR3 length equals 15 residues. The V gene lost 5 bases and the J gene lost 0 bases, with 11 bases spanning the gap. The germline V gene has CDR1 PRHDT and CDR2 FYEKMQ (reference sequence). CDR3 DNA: TGTGCCAGCAGCGGAAGACAGCTCTCCTACAATGAGCAGTTCTTC. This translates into CASSGRQLSYNEQFF.

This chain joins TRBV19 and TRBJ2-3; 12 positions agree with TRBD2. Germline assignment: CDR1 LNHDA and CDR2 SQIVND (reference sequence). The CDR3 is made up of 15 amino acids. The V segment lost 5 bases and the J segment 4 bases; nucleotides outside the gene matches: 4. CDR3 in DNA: TGTGCCAGTAGTCGGCTAGCGGGGGGGCCAGATACGCAGTATTTT. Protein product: CASSRLAGGPDTQYF.

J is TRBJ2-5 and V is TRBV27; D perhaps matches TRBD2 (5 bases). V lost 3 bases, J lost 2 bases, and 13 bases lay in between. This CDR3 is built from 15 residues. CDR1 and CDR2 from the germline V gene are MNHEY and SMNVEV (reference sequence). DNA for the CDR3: TGTGCCAGCAGTTTTTCCTCCCCGGGGCAAGAGACCCAGTACTTC. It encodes CASSFSSPGQETQYF.

CDR3 DNA sequence: TGTGCCAGCAGTTTACAGGGGGTAGGGGAGACCCAGTACTTC. This codes for CASSLQGVGETQYF. The rearrangement joins TRBV6-1 to TRBJ2-5; 8 bases match TRBD1. CDR1 is MNHNS and CDR2 is SASEGT in the germline V gene. J was trimmed by 5 bases and V by 5 bases; bases with no gene match: 7. This CDR3 contains 14 residues.

The CDR3 is CASSSQVNTEAFF. The CDR3 region has the DNA TGTGCCAGCAGCTCCCAGGTTAACACTGAAGCTTTCTTT. The rearrangement uses TRBV7-9 and TRBJ1-1, with D unresolved. Per the germline V gene, CDR1 is SEHNR and CDR2 is FQNEAQ (reference sequence). The length of the CDR3 is 13 residues. V was cut by 4 bases and J by 2 bases, with 8 bases left in between.

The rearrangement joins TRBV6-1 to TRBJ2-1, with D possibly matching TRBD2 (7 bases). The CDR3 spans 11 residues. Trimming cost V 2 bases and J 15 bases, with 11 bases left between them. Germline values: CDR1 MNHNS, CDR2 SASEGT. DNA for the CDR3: TGTGCCAGCAGTGAAATGGGAGGGGGGTTCTTC. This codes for CASSEMGGGFF.

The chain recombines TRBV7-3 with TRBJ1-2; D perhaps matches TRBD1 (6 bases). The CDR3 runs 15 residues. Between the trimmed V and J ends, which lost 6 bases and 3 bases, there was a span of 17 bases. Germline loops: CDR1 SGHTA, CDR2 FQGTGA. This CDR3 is CASSQGFAGDYGYTF. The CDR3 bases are TGTGCCAGCAGTCAGGGGTTTGCCGGCGACTATGGCTACACCTTC.

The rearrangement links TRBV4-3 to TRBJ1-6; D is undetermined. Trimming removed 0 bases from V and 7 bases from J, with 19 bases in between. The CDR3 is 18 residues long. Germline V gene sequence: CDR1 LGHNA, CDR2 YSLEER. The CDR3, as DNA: TGCGCCAGCAGCCAAGATGGGGAGGGAGGGCTTTTGAATTCACCCCTCCACTTT. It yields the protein CASSQDGEGGLLNSPLHF.

The CDR3 is CASSVAQGGGELFF. The CDR3 DNA reads as TGTGCCAGCAGCGTAGCTCAGGGTGGCGGGGAGCTGTTTTTT. The chain links TRBV9 to TRBJ2-2; D is perhaps TRBD1 (5 bases). Trimming stripped 0 bases from V and 7 bases from J, with 10 bases between. The CDR3 is 14 amino acids. Germline V lookup: CDR1 SGDLS, CDR2 YYNGEE.

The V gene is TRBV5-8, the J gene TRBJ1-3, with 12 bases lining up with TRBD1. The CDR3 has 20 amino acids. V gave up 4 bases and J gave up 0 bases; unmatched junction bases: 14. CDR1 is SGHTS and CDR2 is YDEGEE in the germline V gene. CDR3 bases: TGTGCCAGCAGCCGGACCTGGGGACAGGGGGCTGGTAACTCTGGAAACACCATATATTTT. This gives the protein CASSRTWGQGAGNSGNTIYF.

CDR3 DNA sequence: TGCGCCAGCAGCTCTACAGGTTTATCCACTGAAGCTTTCTTT. Protein: CASSSTGLSTEAFF. This chain joins TRBV5-1 and TRBJ1-1; D is perhaps TRBD1 (5 bases). CDR3 size: 14 residues. V lost 3 bases, J lost 4 bases, and 13 bases lay in between. Germline CDR1 is SGHRS and CDR2 is YFSETQ.

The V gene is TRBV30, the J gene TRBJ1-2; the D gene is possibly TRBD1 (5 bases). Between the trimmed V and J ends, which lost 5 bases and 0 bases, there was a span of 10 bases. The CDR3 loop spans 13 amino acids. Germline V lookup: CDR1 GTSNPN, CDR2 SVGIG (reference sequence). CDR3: CAWQTVTNYGYTF. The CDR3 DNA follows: TGTGCCTGGCAGACAGTTACTAACTATGGCTACACCTTC.

The CDR3 DNA reads TGTGCCAGCAGTCCCCGATACCGACAGGACACTGAAGCTTTCTTT. Its translation: CASSPRYRQDTEAFF. This chain links TRBV5-5 with TRBJ1-1, with D possibly being TRBD1 (6 bases). The CDR3 length is 15 residues. The germline CDR1 and CDR2 sequences are SGHKS and YYEKEE (reference sequence). V lost 5 bases, J lost 3 bases, and 17 bases lay in between.

CDR3 DNA sequence: TGTGCCAGTAGACGCAGGCAATTGAACACTGAAGCTTTCTTT. This encodes CASRRRQLNTEAFF. The chain couples TRBV19 to TRBJ1-1; D is uncertain. The germline V gene has CDR1 LNHDA and CDR2 SQIVND (reference sequence). V was cut by 6 bases and J by 0 bases, with 11 bases left in between. The CDR3 covers 14 residues.

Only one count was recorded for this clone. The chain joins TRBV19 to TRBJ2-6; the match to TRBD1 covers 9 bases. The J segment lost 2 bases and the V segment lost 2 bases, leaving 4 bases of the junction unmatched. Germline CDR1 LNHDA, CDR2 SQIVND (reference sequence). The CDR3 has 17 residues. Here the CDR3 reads CASSIQTGGPGANVLTF. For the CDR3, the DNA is TGTGCCAGTAGTATACAGACAGGGGGGCCTGGGGCCAACGTCCTGACTTTC.

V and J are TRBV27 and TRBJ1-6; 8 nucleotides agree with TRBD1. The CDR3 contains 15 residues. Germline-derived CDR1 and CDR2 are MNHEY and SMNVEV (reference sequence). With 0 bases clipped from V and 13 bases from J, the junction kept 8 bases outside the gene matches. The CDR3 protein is CASSLSAGGDPPLHF. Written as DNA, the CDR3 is TGTGCCAGCAGTTTATCGGCAGGGGGCGACCCTCCCCTCCACTTT.

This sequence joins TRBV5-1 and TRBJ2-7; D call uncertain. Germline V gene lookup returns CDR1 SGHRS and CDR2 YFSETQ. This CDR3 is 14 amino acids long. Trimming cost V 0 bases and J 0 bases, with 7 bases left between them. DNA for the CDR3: TGCGCCAGCAGCTTGGACTCGAGCTCCTACGAGCAGTACTTC. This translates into CASSLDSSSYEQYF.

The DNA of the CDR3 is TGTGCCAGCAGCTTCGAGGTAGTTGAGTACCAAGAGACCCAGTACTTC. It encodes CASSFEVVEYQETQYF. The chain links TRBV11-2 to TRBJ2-5; D is uncertain. The CDR3 length is 16 residues. The germline V and J ends were trimmed by 3 bases and 0 bases, with 14 bases remaining between them. Germline V gene data show CDR1 as SGHAT and CDR2 as FQNNGV. Supplemented by reference TRBV11-2 and TRBJ2-5, the full variable domain reads EAGVAQSPRYKIIEKRQSVAFWCNPISGHATLYWYQQILGQGPKLLIQFQNNGVVDDSQLPKDRFSAERLKGVDSTLKIQPAKLEDSAVYLCASSFEVVEYQETQYFGPGTRLLVL.

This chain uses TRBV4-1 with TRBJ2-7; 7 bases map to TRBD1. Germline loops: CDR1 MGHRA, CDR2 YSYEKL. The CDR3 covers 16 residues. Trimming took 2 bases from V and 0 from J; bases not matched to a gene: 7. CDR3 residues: CASSQLPGTVSYEQYF. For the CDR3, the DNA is TGCGCCAGCAGCCAACTACCCGGGACAGTCTCCTACGAGCAGTACTTC.

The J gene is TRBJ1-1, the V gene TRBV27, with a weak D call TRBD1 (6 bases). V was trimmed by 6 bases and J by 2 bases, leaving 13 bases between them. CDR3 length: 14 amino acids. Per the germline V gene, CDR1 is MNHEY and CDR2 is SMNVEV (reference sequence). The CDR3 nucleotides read TGTGCCAGCAGCCCCTACAGGGACAACACTGAAGCTTTCTTT. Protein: CASSPYRDNTEAFF.

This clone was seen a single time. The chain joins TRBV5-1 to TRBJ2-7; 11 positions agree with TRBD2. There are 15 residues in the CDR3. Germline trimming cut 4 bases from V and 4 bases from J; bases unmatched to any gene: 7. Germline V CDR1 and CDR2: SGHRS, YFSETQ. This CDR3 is CASSPLTSGSYEQYF. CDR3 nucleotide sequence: TGCGCCAGCAGCCCATTAACTAGCGGGAGTTACGAGCAGTACTTC.

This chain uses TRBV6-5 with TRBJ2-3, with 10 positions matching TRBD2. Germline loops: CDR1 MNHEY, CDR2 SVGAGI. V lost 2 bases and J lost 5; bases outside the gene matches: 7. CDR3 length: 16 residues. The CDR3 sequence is CASSYRAGGQGDTQYF. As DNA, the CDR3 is TGTGCCAGCAGTTACCGAGCGGGGGGGCAGGGAGATACGCAGTATTTT.

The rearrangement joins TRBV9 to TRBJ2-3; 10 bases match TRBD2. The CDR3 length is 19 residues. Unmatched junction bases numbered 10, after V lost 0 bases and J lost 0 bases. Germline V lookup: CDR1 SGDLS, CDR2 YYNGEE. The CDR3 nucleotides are TGTGCCAGCAGCGTAGGGCTAGCGGGGGCTCCAGCTAGCACAGATACGCAGTATTTT. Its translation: CASSVGLAGAPASTDTQYF.

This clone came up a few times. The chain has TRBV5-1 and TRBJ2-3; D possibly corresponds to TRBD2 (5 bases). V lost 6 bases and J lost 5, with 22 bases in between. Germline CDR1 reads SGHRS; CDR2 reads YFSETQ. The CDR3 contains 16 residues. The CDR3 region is CASTQDGEPSIDTQYF. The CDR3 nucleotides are TGCGCCAGCACTCAAGACGGGGAGCCGTCCATAGATACGCAGTATTTT.